Included here is one T cell receptor beta chain sequence, with context. The sample is drawn from a study of T cells after yellow fever vaccination. CDR1 is SGHKS, CDR2 YYEKEE, per germline (reference sequence). J gave up 7 bases and V 4 bases, and 9 bases lay outside the gene matches. This CDR3 has 15 residues. TCRdb fed the 5' RACE reads into MiXCR, producing one record per CDR3 protein. The sample has approximately 150,000 distinct CDR3 sequences; approximately 10% are singletons. The receptor was derived from a man aged 18 to 30 who received the YFV17D yellow fever vaccine. The specimen comprised CD8+ T cells sorted from PBMCs, sampled 45 days after the yellow fever booster vaccination. The gene calls are TRBV5-5 and TRBJ2-7; 12 positions agree with TRBD1. CDR3 nucleotide sequence: TGTGCCAGCAGCCTGAGGGACAGGGGGCCGCTGGAGCAGTACTTC. Translation: CASSLRDRGPLEQYF.